This T cell receptor beta chain was obtained from a study of human CD8 memory T cell subsets. Overall study findings and caveats: Unlike effector memory cells, stem-like memory and precursor exhausted T cells displayed similarly high diversity. Chao1 estimates suggested stem-like memory T cells exceeded precursor exhausted T cells in diversity.

There are 12 residues in the CDR3. The V gene's germline CDR1 is SGDLS and CDR2 YYNGEE. UMI-labeled 5' RACE produced the TCR beta libraries. Per the authors' pipeline: There were between 3,000 and 18,000 functional CDR3 beta clonotypes held in each TCR beta library. Each CDR3 protein gets one entry in TCRdb, which reprocessed the 5' RACE reads and gives no DNA. Clone size and V and J calls follow TCRdb, not the original study. This sample's table reports about 10,000 distinct CDR3 sequences. Regarding this clonotype: What it binds is unknown.

The chain carries TRBV9 and TRBJ2-1. This TCR came from a human donor in good health. Sample: CD8+ stem-like memory T cells (TSCM and TCM) sorted from PBMCs. Regarding subset: stem-like memory CD8 T cells (TSTEM), CCR7+ PD-1- TIGIT-. This CDR3 reads CASSVGRDEQFF.